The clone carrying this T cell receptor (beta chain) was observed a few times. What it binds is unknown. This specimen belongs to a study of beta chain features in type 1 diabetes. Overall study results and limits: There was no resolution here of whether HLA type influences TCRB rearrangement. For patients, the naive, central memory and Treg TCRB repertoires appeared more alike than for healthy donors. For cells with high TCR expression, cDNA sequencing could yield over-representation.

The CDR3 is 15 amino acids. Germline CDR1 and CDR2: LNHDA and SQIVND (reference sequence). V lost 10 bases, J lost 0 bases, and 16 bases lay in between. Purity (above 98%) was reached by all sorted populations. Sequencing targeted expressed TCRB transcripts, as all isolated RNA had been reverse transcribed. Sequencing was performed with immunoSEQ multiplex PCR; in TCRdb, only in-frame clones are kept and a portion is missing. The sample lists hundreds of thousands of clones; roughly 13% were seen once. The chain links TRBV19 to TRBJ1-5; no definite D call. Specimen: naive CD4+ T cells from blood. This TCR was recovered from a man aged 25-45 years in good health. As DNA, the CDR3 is TGTGCCACTCAAGAACCATTTCGTAGCAATCAGCCCCAGCATTTT. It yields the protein CATQEPFRSNQPQHF.